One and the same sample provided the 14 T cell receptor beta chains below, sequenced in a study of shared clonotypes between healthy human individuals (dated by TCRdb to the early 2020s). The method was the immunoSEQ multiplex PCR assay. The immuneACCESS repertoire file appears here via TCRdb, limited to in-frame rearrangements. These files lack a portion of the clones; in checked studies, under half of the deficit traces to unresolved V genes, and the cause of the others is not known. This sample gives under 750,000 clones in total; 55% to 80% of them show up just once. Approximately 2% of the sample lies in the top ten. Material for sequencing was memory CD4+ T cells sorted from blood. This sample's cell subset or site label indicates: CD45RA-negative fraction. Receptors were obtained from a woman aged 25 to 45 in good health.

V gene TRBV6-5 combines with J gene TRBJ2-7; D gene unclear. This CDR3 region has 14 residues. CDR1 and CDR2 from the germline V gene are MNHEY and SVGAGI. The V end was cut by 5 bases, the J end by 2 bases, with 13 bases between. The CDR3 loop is CASSRRNKAYEQYF. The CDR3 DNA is TGTGCCAGCAGTCGCCGGAACAAGGCCTACGAGCAGTACTTC.

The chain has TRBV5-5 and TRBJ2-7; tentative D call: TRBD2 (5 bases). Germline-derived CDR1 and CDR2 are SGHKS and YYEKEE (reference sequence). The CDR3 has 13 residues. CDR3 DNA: TGTGCTAAAGCTGCCCGGGGATCCTACGAGCAGTACTTC. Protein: CAKAARGSYEQYF.

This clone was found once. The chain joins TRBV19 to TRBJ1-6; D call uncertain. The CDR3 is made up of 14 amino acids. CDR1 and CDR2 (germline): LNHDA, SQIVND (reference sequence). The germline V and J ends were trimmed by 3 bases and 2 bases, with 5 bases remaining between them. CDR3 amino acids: CASSITAYNSPLHF. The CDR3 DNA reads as TGTGCCAGTAGTATCACAGCCTATAATTCACCCCTCCACTTT.

CDR3 protein: CASSYRQGINNEQFF. CDR3 sequence (DNA): TGTGCCAGCAGTTACCGACAGGGAATTAACAATGAGCAGTTCTTC. V gene TRBV6-5 combines with J gene TRBJ2-1; 7 bases align to TRBD1. The CDR3 contains 15 residues. Germline CDR1 is MNHEY and CDR2 is SVGAGI. Losses at the gene ends were 2 bases for V and 5 bases for J; bases not matched to a gene: 6.

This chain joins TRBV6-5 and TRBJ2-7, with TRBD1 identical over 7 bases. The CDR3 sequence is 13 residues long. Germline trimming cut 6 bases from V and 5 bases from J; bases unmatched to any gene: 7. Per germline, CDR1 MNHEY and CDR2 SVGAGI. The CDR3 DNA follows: TGTGCCAGCAGCAGGACAGGATTCAACGAGCAGTACTTC. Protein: CASSRTGFNEQYF.

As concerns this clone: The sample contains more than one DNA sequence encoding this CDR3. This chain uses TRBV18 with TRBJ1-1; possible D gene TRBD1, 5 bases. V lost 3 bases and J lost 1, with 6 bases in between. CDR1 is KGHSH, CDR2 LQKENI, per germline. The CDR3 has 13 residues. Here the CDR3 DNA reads TGTGCCAGCTCACCTCAGGGGAACACTGAAGCTTTCTTT. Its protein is CASSPQGNTEAFF.

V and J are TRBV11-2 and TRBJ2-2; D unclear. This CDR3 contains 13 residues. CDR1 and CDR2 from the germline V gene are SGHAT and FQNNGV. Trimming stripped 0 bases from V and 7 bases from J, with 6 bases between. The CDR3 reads CASSLDWIGELFF. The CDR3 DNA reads TGTGCCAGCAGCTTAGATTGGATCGGGGAGCTGTTTTTT. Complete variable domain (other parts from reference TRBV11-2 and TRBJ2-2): EAGVAQSPRYKIIEKRQSVAFWCNPISGHATLYWYQQILGQGPKLLIQFQNNGVVDDSQLPKDRFSAERLKGVDSTLKIQPAKLEDSAVYLCASSLDWIGELFFGEGSRLTVL.

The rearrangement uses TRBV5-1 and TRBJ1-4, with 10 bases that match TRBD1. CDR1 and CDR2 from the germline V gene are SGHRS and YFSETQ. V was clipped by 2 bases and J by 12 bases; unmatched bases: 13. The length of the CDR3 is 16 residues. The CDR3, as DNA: TGCGCCAGCAGCTTCCGGGACAGGGGCAACATAAGAGAACTGTTTTTT. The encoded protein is CASSFRDRGNIRELFF.

CDR3 loop: CASSSRDTSGANVLTF. Here the CDR3 DNA reads TGTGCCAGTAGTTCCCGGGACACCTCTGGGGCCAACGTCCTGACTTTC. This chain uses TRBV19 with TRBJ2-6; possibly TRBD1 for D (6 bases). The CDR3 has 16 residues. Germline loops: CDR1 LNHDA, CDR2 SQIVND (reference sequence). Trimming stripped 5 bases from V and 0 bases from J, with 11 bases between.

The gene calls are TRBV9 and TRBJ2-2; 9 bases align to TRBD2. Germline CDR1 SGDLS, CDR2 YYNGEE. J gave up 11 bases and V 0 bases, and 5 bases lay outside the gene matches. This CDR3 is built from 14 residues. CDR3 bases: TGTGCCAGCAGCGTAGTTGGCCTAGCGGGAGAGCTGTTTTTT. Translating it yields CASSVVGLAGELFF.

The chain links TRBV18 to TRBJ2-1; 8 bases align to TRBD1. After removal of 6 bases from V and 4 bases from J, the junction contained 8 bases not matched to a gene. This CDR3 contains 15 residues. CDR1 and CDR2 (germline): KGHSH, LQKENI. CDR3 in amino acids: CASSRQGLSYNEQFF. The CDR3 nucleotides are TGTGCCAGCTCGCGACAGGGGCTGTCTTACAATGAGCAGTTCTTC.

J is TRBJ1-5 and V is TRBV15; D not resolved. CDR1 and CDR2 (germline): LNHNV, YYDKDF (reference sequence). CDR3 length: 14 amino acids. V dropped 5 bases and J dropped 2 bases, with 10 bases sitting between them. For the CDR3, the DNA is TGTGCCACCAGCCTGACGATTGGCAATCAGCCCCAGCATTTT. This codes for CATSLTIGNQPQHF.

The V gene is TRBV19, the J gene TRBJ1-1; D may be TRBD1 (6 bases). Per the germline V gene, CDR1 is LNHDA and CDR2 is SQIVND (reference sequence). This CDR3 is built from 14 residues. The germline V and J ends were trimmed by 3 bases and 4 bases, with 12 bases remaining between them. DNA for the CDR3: TGTGCCAGTAGTATGTGGGGGGCAGGCACTGAAGCTTTCTTT. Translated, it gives CASSMWGAGTEAFF. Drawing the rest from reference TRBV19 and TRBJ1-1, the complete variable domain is DGGITQSPKYLFRKEGQNVTLSCEQNLNHDAMYWYRQDPGQGLRLIYYSQIVNDFQKGDIAEGYSVSREKKESFPLTVTSAQKNPTAFYLCASSMWGAGTEAFFGQGTRLTVV.

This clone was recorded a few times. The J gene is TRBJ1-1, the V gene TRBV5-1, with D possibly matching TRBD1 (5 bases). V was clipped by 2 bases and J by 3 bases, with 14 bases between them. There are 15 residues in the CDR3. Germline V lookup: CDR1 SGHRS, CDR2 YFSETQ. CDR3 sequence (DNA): TGCGCCAGCAGCTTCGGATGGAAAGGGGACACTGAAGCTTTCTTT. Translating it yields CASSFGWKGDTEAFF.